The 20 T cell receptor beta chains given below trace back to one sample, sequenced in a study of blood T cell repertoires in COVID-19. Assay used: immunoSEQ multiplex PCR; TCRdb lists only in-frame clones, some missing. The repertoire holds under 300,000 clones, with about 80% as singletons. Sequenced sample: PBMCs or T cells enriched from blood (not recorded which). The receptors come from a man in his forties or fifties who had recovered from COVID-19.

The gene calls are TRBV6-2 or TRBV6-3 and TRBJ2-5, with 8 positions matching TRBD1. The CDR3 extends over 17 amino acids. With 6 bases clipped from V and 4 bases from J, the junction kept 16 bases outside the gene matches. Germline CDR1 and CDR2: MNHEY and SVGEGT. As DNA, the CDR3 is TGTGCCAGCAGCTCAACAGGGGGGCCAGGGGGCGGAGAGACCCAGTACTTC. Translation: CASSSTGGPGGGETQYF.

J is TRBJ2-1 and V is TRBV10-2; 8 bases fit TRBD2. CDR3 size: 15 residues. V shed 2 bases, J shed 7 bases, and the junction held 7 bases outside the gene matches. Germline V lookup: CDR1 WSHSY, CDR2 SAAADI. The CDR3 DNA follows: TGCGCCAGCAGTGAGGACGGACTAGCAGGGAATGAGCAGTTCTTC. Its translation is CASSEDGLAGNEQFF.

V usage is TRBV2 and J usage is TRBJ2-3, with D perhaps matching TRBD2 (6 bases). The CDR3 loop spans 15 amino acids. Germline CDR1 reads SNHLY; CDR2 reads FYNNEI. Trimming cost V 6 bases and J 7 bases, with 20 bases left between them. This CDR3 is CASSLTSHRGNTQYF. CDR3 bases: TGTGCCAGCAGCTTGACGAGCCACCGGGGGAATACGCAGTATTTT.

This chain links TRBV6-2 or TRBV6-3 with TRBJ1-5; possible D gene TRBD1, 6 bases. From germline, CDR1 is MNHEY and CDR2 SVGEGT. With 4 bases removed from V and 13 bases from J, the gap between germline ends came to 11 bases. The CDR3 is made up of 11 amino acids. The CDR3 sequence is CASSLGTSQHF. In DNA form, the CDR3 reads TGTGCCAGCAGTTTAGGGACATCTCAGCATTTT.

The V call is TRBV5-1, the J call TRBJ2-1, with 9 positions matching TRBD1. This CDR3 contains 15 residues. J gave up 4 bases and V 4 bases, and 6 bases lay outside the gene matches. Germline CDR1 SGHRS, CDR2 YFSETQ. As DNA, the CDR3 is TGCGCCAGCAGCGCCGGACAGGGGACTTACAATGAGCAGTTCTTC. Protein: CASSAGQGTYNEQFF.

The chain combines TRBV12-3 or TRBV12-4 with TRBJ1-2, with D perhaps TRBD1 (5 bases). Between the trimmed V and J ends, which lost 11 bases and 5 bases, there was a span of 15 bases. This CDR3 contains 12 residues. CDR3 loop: CASGGKGYGYTF. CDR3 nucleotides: TGTGCCTCCGGGGGGAAGGGGTATGGCTACACCTTC.

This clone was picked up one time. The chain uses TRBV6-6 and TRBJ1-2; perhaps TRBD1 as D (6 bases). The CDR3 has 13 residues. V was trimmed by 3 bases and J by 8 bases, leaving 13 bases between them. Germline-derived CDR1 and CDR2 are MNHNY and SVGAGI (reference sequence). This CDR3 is CASSYGGHVGYTF. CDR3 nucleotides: TGTGCCAGCAGTTATGGGGGACATGTCGGCTACACCTTC.

CDR3 amino acids: CASSGLAGGRETQYF. CDR3 DNA sequence: TGTGCCAGCAGCGGACTAGCGGGGGGGCGAGAGACCCAGTACTTC. The V gene is TRBV3-1 (or the pseudogene TRBV3-2), the J gene TRBJ2-5; 15 nucleotides align to TRBD2. The junction had 2 bases not matched to a gene; V was cut back by 5 bases and J by 4 bases. This CDR3 is built from 15 residues. From germline, CDR1 is LGHDT and CDR2 YNNKEL (reference sequence).

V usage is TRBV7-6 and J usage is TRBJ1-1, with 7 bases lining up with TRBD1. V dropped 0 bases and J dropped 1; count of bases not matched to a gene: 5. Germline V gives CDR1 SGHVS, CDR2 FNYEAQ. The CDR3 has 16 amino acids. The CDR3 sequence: CASSLARGQQNTEAFF. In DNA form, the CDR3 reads TGTGCCAGCAGCTTAGCGCGGGGACAGCAGAACACTGAAGCTTTCTTT. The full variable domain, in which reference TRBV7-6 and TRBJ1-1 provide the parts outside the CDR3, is GAGVSQSPRYKVTKRGQDVALRCDPISGHVSLYWYRQALGQGPEFLTYFNYEAQQDKSGLPNDRFSAERPEGSISTLTIQRTEQRDSAMYRCASSLARGQQNTEAFFGQGTRLTVV.

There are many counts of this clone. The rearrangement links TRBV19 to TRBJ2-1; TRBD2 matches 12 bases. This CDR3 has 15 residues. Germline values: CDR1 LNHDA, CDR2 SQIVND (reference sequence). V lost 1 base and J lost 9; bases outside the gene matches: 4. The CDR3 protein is CASSIGRTSGIEQFF. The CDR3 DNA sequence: TGTGCCAGTAGTATAGGGCGGACTAGCGGGATTGAGCAGTTCTTC.

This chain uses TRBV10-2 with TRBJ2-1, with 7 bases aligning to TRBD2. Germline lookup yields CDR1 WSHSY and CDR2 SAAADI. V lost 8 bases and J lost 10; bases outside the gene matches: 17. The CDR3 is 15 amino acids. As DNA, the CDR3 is TGCGCCAGCGCAGCGGCGGGAGAAGGGTTGGGGGAGCAGTTCTTC. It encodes CASAAAGEGLGEQFF.

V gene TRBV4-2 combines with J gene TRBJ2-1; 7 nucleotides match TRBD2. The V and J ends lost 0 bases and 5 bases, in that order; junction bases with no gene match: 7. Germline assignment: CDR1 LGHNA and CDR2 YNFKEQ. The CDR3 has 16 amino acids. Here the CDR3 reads CASSQDEGSGNNEQFF. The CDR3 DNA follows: TGTGCCAGCAGCCAAGATGAGGGCAGCGGGAACAATGAGCAGTTCTTC.

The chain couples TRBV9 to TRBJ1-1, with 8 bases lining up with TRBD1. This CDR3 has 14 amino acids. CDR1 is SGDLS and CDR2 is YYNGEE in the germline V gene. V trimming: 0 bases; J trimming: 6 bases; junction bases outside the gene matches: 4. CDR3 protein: CASSVEPGGSEAFF. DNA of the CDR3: TGTGCCAGCAGCGTAGAGCCAGGGGGCTCTGAAGCTTTCTTT. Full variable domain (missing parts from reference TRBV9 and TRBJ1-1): DSGVTQTPKHLITATGQRVTLRCSPRSGDLSVYWYQQSLDQGLQFLIQYYNGEERAKGNILERFSAQQFPDLHSELNLSSLELGDSALYFCASSVEPGGSEAFFGQGTRLTVV.

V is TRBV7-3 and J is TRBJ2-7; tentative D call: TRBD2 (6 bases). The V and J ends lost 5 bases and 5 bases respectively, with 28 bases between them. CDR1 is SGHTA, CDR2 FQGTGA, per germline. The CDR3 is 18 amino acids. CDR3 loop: CASSPFETRTPGAHEQYF. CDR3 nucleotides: TGTGCCAGCAGCCCCTTCGAGACTAGAACCCCCGGTGCCCACGAGCAGTACTTC.

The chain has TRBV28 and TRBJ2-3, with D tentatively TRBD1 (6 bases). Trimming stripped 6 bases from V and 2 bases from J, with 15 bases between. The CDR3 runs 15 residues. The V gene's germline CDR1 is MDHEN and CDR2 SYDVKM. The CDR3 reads CASRTKQGFTDTQYF. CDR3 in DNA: TGTGCCAGCAGGACGAAACAGGGTTTCACAGATACGCAGTATTTT.

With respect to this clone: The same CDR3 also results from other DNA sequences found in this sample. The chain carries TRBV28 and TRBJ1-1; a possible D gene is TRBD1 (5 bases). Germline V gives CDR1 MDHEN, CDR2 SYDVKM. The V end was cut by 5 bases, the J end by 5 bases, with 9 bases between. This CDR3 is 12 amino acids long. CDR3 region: CASSLRVTEAFF. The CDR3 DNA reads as TGTGCCAGCAGTCTCAGGGTTACTGAAGCTTTCTTT.

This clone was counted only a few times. The CDR3 reads CASSLYGDEQYF. The CDR3 coding sequence is TGCGCCAGCAGCTTATACGGAGACGAGCAGTACTTC. The genes are TRBV5-1 and TRBJ2-7; D gene unclear. Germline CDR1 SGHRS, CDR2 YFSETQ. CDR3 length equals 12 residues. V dropped 2 bases and J dropped 5 bases, with 8 bases sitting between them.

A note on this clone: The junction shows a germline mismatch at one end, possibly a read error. CDR3 region: CASSLGRQVVF. The CDR3 nucleotides are TGTGCCAGCAGTTTAGGAAGACAGGTGGTGTTC. This sequence joins TRBV12-3 or TRBV12-4 and TRBJ1-4, with a possible D match to TRBD1 (6 bases). The CDR3 extends over 11 amino acids.

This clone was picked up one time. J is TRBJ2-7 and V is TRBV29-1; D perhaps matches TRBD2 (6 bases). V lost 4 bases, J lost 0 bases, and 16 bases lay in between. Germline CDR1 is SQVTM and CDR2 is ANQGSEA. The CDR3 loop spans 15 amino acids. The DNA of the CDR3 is TGCAGCGTTGTTCGTCTAGCGTCCTACTCCTACGAGCAGTACTTC. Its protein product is CSVVRLASYSYEQYF.

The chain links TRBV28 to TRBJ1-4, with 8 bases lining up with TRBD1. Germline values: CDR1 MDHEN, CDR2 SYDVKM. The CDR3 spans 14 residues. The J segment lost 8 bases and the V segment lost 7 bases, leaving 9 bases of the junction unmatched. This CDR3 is CASTPGDRGEKLFF. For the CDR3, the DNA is TGTGCCAGCACCCCGGGAGACAGGGGAGAAAAACTGTTTTTT.